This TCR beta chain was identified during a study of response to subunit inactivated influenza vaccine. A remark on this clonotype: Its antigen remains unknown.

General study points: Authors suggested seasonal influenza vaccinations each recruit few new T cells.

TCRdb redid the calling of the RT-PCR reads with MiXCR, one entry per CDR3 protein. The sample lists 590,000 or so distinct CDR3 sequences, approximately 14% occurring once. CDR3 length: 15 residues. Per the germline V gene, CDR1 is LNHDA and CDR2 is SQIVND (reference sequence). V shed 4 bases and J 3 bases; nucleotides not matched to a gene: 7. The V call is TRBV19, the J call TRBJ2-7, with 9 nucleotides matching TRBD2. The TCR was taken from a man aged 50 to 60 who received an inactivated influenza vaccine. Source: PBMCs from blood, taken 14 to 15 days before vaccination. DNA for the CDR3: TGTGCCAGTAGTAATAGCGGGGGTACTATCTACGAGCAGTACTTC. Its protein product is CASSNSGGTIYEQYF.